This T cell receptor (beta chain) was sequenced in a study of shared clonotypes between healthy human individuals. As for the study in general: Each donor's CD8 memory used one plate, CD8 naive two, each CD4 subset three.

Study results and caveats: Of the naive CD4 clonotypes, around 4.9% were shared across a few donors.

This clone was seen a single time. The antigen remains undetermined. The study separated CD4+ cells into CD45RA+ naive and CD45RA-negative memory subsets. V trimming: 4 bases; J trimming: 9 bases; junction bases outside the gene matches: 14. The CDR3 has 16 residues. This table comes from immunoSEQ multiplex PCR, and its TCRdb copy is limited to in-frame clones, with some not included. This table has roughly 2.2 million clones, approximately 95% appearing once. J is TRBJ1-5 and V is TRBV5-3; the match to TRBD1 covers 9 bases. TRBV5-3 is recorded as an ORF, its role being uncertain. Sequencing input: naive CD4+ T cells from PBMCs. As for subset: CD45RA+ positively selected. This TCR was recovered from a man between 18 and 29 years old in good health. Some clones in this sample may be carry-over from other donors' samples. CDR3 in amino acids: CARSRRGQGREGPQHF. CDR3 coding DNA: TGTGCCAGAAGCCGACGGGGACAGGGTCGAGAGGGGCCCCAGCATTTT.